What follows describes a single T cell receptor beta chain. What it recognizes is unknown. Naive CD8 isolation took CD45RO-negative cells positively selected for CCR7 and excluded terminally differentiated effector memory CD45RA+ cells. The donors, healthy adults who were HIV-negative, had experienced no recent acute infections or vaccinations. The CDR3 is 13 amino acids. The germline V and J ends were trimmed by 5 bases and 4 bases, with 11 bases remaining between them. Germline V gene lookup returns CDR1 MNHEY and CDR2 SMNVEV (reference sequence). The data derive from a study of shared clonotypes between healthy human individuals. Study-level results: The study generally estimated greater richness for naive than memory subsets.

Produced via immunoSEQ multiplex PCR; TCRdb's table is partial and in-frame only. The data contain a few million clones, 90% to 95% of them singletons. The receptor's source is a man aged 18 to 30 in good health. Some clones in this sample may be carry-over from other donors' samples. The chain joins TRBV27 to TRBJ1-1; no reliable D call. Sequencing was done on a sample of naive CD8+ T cells from PBMCs. The CDR3 sequence is CASSRASVTEAFF. Here the CDR3 DNA reads TGTGCCAGCAGTCGGGCTAGCGTCACTGAAGCTTTCTTT.